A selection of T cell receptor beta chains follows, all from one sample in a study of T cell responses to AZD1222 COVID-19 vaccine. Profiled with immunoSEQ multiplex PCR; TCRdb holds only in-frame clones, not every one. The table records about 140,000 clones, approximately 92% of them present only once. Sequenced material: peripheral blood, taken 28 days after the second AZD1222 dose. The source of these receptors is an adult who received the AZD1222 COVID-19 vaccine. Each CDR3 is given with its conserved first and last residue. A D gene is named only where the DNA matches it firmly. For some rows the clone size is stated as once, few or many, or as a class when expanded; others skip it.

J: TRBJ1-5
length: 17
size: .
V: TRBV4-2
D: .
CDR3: CASSQQTGAPWNQPQHF
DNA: TGTGCCAGCAGCCAGCAGACCGGGGCTCCGTGGAATCAGCCCCAGCATTTT

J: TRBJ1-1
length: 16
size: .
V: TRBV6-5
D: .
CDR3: CASSYSPPGGHTEAFF
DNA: TGTGCCAGCAGTTACTCACCTCCCGGGGGCCACACTGAAGCTTTCTTT

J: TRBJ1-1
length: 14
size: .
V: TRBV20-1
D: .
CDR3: CSASGSRRVTEAFF
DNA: TGCAGTGCTAGTGGAAGCCGCCGGGTCACTGAAGCTTTCTTT

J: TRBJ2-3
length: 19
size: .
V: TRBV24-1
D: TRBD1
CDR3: CATSDEIVTGALYTDTQYF
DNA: TGTGCCACCAGTGATGAGATAGTAACAGGGGCCCTTTACACAGATACGCAGTATTTT

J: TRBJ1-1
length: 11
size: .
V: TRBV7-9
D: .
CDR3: CASSFSVKAFF
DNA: TGTGCCAGCAGCTTTAGTGTTAAAGCTTTCTTT

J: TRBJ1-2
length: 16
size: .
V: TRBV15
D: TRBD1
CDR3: CATSRDGTGGYDGYTF
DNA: TGTGCCACCAGCAGAGACGGGACAGGGGGGTATGATGGCTACACCTTC

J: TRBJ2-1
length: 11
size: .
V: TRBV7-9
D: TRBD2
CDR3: CASSTSGVQFF
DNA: TGTGCCAGCAGCACTAGCGGAGTGCAGTTCTTC

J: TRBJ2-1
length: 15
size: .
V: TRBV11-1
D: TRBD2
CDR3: CATTGGLAGEDEQFF
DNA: TGTGCCACCACGGGGGGACTAGCGGGTGAGGATGAGCAGTTCTTC

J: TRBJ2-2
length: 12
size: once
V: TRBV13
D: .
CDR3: CASRDNTGELFF
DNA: TGTGCCAGCAGAGATAACACCGGGGAGCTGTTTTTT

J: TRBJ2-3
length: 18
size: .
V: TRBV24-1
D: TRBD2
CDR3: CATSASTGLAGCTDTQYF
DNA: TGTGCCACCAGTGCCAGTACGGGACTAGCGGGGTGCACAGATACGCAGTATTTT

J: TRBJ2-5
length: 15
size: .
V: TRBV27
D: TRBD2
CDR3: CASSPPGLAGETQYF
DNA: TGTGCCAGCAGCCCCCCGGGACTAGCGGGAGAGACCCAGTACTTC

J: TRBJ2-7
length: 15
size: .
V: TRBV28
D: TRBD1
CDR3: CASHSQGRGFHEQYF
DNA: TGTGCCAGCCATTCACAGGGCAGGGGGTTCCACGAGCAGTACTTC

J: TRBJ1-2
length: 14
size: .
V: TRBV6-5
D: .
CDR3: CASSYSAEGYGYTF
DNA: TGTGCCAGCAGTTACTCAGCGGAAGGCTATGGCTACACCTTC

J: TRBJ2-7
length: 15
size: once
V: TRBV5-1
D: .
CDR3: CASSLAPSQNYEQYF
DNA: TGCGCCAGCAGCTTGGCCCCTAGCCAAAACTACGAGCAGTACTTC

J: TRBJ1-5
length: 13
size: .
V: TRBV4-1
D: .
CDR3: CASSQAGTQPQHF
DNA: TGCGCCAGCAGCCAAGCCGGGACTCAGCCCCAGCATTTT

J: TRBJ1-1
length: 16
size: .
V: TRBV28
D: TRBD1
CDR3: CASSPGQGIFGTEAFF
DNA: TGTGCCAGCAGTCCGGGACAGGGGATTTTCGGCACTGAAGCTTTCTTT

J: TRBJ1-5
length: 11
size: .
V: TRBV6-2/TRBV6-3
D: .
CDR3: CASSRGQPQHF
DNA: TGTGCCAGCAGTAGGGGTCAGCCCCAGCATTTT